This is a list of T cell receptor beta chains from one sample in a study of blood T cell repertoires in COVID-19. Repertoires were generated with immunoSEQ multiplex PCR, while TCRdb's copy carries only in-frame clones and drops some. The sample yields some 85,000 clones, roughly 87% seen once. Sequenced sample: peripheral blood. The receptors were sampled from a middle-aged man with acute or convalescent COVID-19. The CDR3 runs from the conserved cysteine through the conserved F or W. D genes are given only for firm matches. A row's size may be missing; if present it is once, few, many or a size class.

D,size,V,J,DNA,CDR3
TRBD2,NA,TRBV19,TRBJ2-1,TGTGCCAGTAGTATATCGGCTAGCGGGGGGGCCTTTCCCGGCTTGAATGAGCAGTTCTTC,CASSISASGGAFPGLNEQFF
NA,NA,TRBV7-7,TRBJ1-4,TGTGCTAGCAGCTTAGCTATTAATGAAAAACTGTTTTTT,CASSLAINEKLFF
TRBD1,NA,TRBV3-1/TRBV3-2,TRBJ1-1,TGTGCCAGCAGCAAAAGGGACAGTTTCACTGAAGCTTTCTTT,CASSKRDSFTEAFF
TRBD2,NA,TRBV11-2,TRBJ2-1,TGTGCCAGCAGCACCCGGACTAGCGGGGGGGGTTCCTACAATGAGCAGTTCTTC,CASSTRTSGGGSYNEQFF
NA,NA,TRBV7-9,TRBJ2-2,TGTGCCAGCAGCTTAGTCCGGGTACACGGGGAGCTGTTTTTT,CASSLVRVHGELFF
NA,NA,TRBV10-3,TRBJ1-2,TGTGCCATCAGCGAGAGGCAGGGATCATATGGCTACACCTTC,CAISERQGSYGYTF
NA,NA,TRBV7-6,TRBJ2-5,TGTGCCAGCAGCTTAGTTTGGGCTAACCAAGAGACCCAGTACTTC,CASSLVWANQETQYF
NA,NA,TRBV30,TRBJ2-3,TGTGCCCGCCGGACTCTCACAGATACGCAGTATTTT,CARRTLTDTQYF
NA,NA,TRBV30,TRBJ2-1,TGTGCCTGGAGTGTTGGAGGGAGCTCCTACAATGAGCAGTTCTTC,CAWSVGGSSYNEQFF
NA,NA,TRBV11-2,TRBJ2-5,TGTGCCAGTGGACAGCTAGCCCAAGAGACCCAGTACTTC,CASGQLAQETQYF
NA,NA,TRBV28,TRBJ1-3,TGTGCCAGCCTTCGTATATTACAGGGTTCAGGCTCTGGAAACACCATATATTTT,CASLRILQGSGSGNTIYF
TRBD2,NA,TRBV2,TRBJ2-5,TGTGCCAGCAGTGCCGGGACTAGCGGGGGGTACCAAGAGACCCAGTACTTC,CASSAGTSGGYQETQYF
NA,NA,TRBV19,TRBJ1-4,TGTGCCAGTAGTGGCCAACAATATAATGAAAAACTGTTTTTT,CASSGQQYNEKLFF
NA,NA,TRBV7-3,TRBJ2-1,TGTGCCAGCAGCTCCCTAAACAGGAACAATGAGCAGTTCTTC,CASSSLNRNNEQFF
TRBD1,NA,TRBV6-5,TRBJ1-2,TGTGCCACCGGACAGGGGACGCCTGGCTACACCTTC,CATGQGTPGYTF
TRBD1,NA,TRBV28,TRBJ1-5,TGTGCCAGTATGGGACAGGGATATCAGCCCCAGCATTTT,CASMGQGYQPQHF
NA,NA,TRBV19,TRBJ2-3,TGTGCCAGTAGTATCGCTGGGGCTCGGACAGATACGCAGTATTTT,CASSIAGARTDTQYF
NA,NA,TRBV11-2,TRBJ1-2,TGTGCCAGCAGCTTTCGAGGTGGCTACACCTTC,CASSFRGGYTF
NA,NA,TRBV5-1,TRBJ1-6,TGCGCCAGCAGCTTGGTGCAGGGGCCGAATTCACCCCTCCACTTT,CASSLVQGPNSPLHF
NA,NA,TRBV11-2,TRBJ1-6,TGTGCCAGCAGCTTAGAGGTTCTGGGCAGGCGGACAGCGTTT,CASSLEVLGRRTAF
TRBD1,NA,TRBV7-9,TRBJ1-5,TGTGCCAGCAGCTTAGGATGGGGACAGGGAACCGATCAGCCCCAGCATTTT,CASSLGWGQGTDQPQHF
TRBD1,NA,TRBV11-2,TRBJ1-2,TGTGCCAGCAGCTTAGTTGGGACAGGGGGCCAAGGTGGCTACACCTTC,CASSLVGTGGQGGYTF
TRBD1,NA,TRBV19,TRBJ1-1,TGTGCCAGTTTCCGGGACAGGGGACCTGAAGCTTTCTTT,CASFRDRGPEAFF
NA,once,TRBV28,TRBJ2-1,TGTGCCAGCAGTTTGAGAATCTCCTACAATGAGCAGTTCTTC,CASSLRISYNEQFF
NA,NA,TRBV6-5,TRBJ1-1,TGTGCCAGCAGTTACTCGACAGGAACTGAAGCTTTCTTT,CASSYSTGTEAFF
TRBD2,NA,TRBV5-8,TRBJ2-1,TGTGCCAGCAGCACCCAAGCGGGGGGGCGGAATGAGCAGTTCTTC,CASSTQAGGRNEQFF
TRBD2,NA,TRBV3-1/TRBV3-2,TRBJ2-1,TGTGCCAGCAGCCAAGTATCTCTAGCGGGGGGCGGGGCGAATGAGCAGTTCTTC,CASSQVSLAGGGANEQFF
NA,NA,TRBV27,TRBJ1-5,TGTGCCAGCAGTCCACGGGGGAATCAACAGCCCCAGCATTTT,CASSPRGNQQPQHF
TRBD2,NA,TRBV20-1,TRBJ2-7,TGCAGTGCTAGTTTAGCGGGCCTCGAGCAGTACTTC,CSASLAGLEQYF
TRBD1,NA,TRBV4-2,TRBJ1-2,TGTGCCAGCAGCCAAGAGGGGGACAGGGTGGACGGCTACACCTTC,CASSQEGDRVDGYTF
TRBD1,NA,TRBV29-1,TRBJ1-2,TGCAGCGTAGGGGACAGGGGAAACAGCTACACCTTC,CSVGDRGNSYTF
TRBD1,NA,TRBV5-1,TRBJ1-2,TGCGCCAGCAGCATCGGACAGGGGAACTATGGCTACACCTTC,CASSIGQGNYGYTF
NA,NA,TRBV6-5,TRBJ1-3,TGTGCCAGCAGTCCTAGGGGCGAAGGAAACACCATATATTTT,CASSPRGEGNTIYF
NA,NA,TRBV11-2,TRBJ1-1,TGTGCCAGCAGCTTGGGCCGGCTGAACACTGAAGCTTTCTTT,CASSLGRLNTEAFF
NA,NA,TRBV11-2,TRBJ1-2,TGTGCCAGCAGCTCCGCGGACAGTAACTATGGCTACACCTTC,CASSSADSNYGYTF
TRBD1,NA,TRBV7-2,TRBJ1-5,TGTGCCAGCAGCTTTCAGGGGGGCAATCAGCCCCAGCATTTT,CASSFQGGNQPQHF
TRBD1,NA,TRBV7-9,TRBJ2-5,TGTGCCAGCAGCGGTAGCCGGGACAGGGGCTATTTTGAGACCCAGTACTTC,CASSGSRDRGYFETQYF
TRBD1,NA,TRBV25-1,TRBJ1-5,TGTGCCAGCAGTACCGGGACAGGTCACCAGCCCCAGCATTTT,CASSTGTGHQPQHF
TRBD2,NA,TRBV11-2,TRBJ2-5,TGTGCCAGCAGCGCACTAGCGGGGGCCCGGGAGACCCAGTACTTC,CASSALAGARETQYF
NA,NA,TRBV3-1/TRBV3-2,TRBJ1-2,TGTGCCAGCAGCCAAGACAGTGCCCCGGAGTATGGCTACACCTTC,CASSQDSAPEYGYTF
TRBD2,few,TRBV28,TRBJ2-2,TGTGCCAGCAGTTTAATTCTAGCGGGGGGGGAGCTGTTTTTT,CASSLILAGGELFF
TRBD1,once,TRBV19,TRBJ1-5,TGTGCCAGTAGTCCCGGACAGGGGTCAAATCAGCCCCAGCATTTT,CASSPGQGSNQPQHF
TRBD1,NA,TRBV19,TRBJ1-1,TGTGCCAGTAGTCCGAGGACAGGGAACACTGAAGCTTTCTTT,CASSPRTGNTEAFF
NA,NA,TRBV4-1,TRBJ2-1,TGCGCCAGCAGCCAAGATTTTCCCGGGGGGCACAATGAGCAGTTCTTC,CASSQDFPGGHNEQFF
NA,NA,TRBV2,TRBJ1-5,TGTGCCAGCGCTCAGGGGCCTGGCAATCAGCCCCAGCATTTT,CASAQGPGNQPQHF
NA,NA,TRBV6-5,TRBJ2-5,TGTGCCAGCAGCTCCCCCCGGGGGGACAAGGAGACCCAGTACTTC,CASSSPRGDKETQYF
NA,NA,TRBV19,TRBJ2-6,TGTGCCAGTAGTTCCCCGTCGGGATCTGGGGCCAACGTCCTGACTTTC,CASSSPSGSGANVLTF
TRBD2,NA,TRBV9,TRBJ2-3,TGTGCCAGCAGCGTAGAAGCGGGGGATAGCACAGATACGCAGTATTTT,CASSVEAGDSTDTQYF
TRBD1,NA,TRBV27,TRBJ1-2,TGTGCCAGCAGTCCCGACAGGGGCGGCTACACCTTC,CASSPDRGGYTF
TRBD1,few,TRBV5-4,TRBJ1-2,TGTGCCAGCAATTTACAGGGGAACTTTGATGGCTACACCTTC,CASNLQGNFDGYTF
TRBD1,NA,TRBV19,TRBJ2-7,TGTGCCAGTACCGGGACAGCCCCCTACGAGCAGTACTTC,CASTGTAPYEQYF
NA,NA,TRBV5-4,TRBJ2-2,TGTGCCAGCAGCTTTCCAGCAGGGACCGGGGAGCTGTTTTTT,CASSFPAGTGELFF
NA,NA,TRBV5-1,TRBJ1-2,TGCGCCAGCAGCGATGAAAGTACTTTAAGTGGCTACACCTTC,CASSDESTLSGYTF
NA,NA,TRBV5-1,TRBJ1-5,TGCGCCAGCAGCTTTGCAGGGTATTATCAGCCCCAGCATTTT,CASSFAGYYQPQHF
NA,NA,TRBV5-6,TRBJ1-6,TGTGCCAGCAGCTTGGATAGGGGGAGCCGCGGTTCACCCCTCCACTTT,CASSLDRGSRGSPLHF
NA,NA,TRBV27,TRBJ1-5,TGTGCCAGCTTATCCTCAGTGGGGGCCAGCAATCAGCCCCAGCATTTT,CASLSSVGASNQPQHF
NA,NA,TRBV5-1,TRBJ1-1,TGCGCCAGCAGCCCGACGACTGGGAGCGCTGAAGCTTTCTTT,CASSPTTGSAEAFF
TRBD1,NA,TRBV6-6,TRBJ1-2,TGTGCCAGGAGACAGGGGGAAAACTATGGCTACACCTTC,CARRQGENYGYTF
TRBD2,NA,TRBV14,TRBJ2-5,TGTGCCAGCAGCCCCCGAGGGACTAGCAAAGAGACCCAGTACTTC,CASSPRGTSKETQYF
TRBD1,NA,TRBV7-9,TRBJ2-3,TGTGCCAGCAGCTTCCGGACAGGGGGCGTCACAGATACGCAGTATTTT,CASSFRTGGVTDTQYF